Listed here are 29 T cell receptor beta chains from one sample, sequenced in a study of blood T cell repertoires in COVID-19. Repertoires were generated with immunoSEQ multiplex PCR, while TCRdb's copy carries only in-frame clones and drops some. The sample carries 50,000 to 70,000 clones, 84% recorded once. Source material: peripheral blood. These receptors all stem from a woman aged 55-70 years with acute or convalescent COVID-19.

V is TRBV6-4 and J is TRBJ1-5; no clear D. The CDR3 contains 14 residues. The germline V gene has CDR1 MRHNA and CDR2 SNTAGT. The V gene lost 6 bases and the J gene lost 3 bases, with 12 bases spanning the gap. DNA for the CDR3: TGTGCCAGCAGCGTCGACGGGGTCAATCAGCCCCAGCATTTT. As protein: CASSVDGVNQPQHF.

The J gene is TRBJ1-1, the V gene TRBV6-5; the match to TRBD1 covers 7 bases. J gave up 11 bases and V 6 bases, and 9 bases lay outside the gene matches. CDR3 length: 12 residues. CDR1 is MNHEY, CDR2 SVGAGI, per germline. Written as DNA, the CDR3 is TGTGCCAGCAGCCCGAACTCCAGGGGGGCTTTCTTT. It is translated as CASSPNSRGAFF.

The V and J genes are TRBV5-5 and TRBJ2-5, with D possibly TRBD2 on 6 matching bases. Trimming took 5 bases from V and 5 from J, leaving 22 bases between them. Germline CDR1 is SGHKS and CDR2 is YYEKEE (reference sequence). There are 16 residues in the CDR3. CDR3 sequence reads: CASRPSGGGVGETQYF. DNA of the CDR3: TGTGCCAGCAGGCCCTCAGGAGGAGGGGTGGGGGAGACCCAGTACTTC.

The chain uses TRBV7-9 and TRBJ1-3; D unclear. V lost 6 bases to trimming and J lost 0 bases, with 9 bases between them. The CDR3 is made up of 14 amino acids. Germline V lookup: CDR1 SEHNR, CDR2 FQNEAQ (reference sequence). The CDR3: CASREGSSGNTIYF. In DNA, the CDR3 is TGTGCCAGCAGGGAGGGCAGCTCTGGAAACACCATATATTTT.

CDR3 residues: CASPPGGVNTEAFF. In DNA, the CDR3 is TGTGCCAGCCCGCCGGGAGGGGTGAACACTGAAGCTTTCTTT. The J gene is TRBJ1-1, the V gene TRBV6-5, with D possibly matching TRBD1 (5 bases). The V and J ends lost 8 bases and 0 bases respectively, with 13 bases between them. Germline V lookup: CDR1 MNHEY, CDR2 SVGAGI. CDR3 length: 14 residues.

The chain has TRBV10-3 and TRBJ1-2, with no clear D. The CDR3 has 14 residues. Germline lookup yields CDR1 ENHRY and CDR2 SYGVKD. The germline V and J ends were trimmed by 2 bases and 1 base, with 8 bases remaining between them. The CDR3 DNA sequence: TGTGCCATCAGTGAGGTCCAGGTTAACTATGGCTACACCTTC. Protein: CAISEVQVNYGYTF.

The chain joins TRBV10-3 to TRBJ1-3, with 9 bases identical to TRBD1. The trim removed 6 bases at V and 4 bases at J, leaving 1 base unmatched. CDR1 is ENHRY and CDR2 is SYGVKD in the germline V gene. The CDR3 is 13 amino acids. CDR3 sequence: CAIRTGGGNTIYF. DNA of the CDR3: TGTGCCATCAGAACAGGGGGCGGAAACACCATATATTTT.

V usage is TRBV4-1 and J usage is TRBJ1-4; TRBD1 is a possible D gene (5 bases). The CDR3 is 15 residues long. Trimming removed 2 bases at V and 4 bases at J, with 11 bases between. Germline CDR1 reads MGHRA; CDR2 reads YSYEKL. CDR3 coding DNA: TGCGCCAGCAGCCAAAATGGGGGGTATAATGAAAAACTGTTTTTT. Amino acids: CASSQNGGYNEKLFF.

This chain uses TRBV5-6 with TRBJ2-7; D might be TRBD1 (5 bases). The germline V and J ends were trimmed by 0 bases and 2 bases, with 12 bases remaining between them. The germline CDR1 and CDR2 sequences are SGHDT and YYEEEE. The CDR3 extends over 15 amino acids. In DNA form, the CDR3 reads TGTGCCAGCAGCTTGGGGCGGACACTGACCTACGAGCAGTACTTC. The encoded protein is CASSLGRTLTYEQYF.

This rearrangement joins TRBV5-1 to TRBJ2-7; possibly TRBD2 for D (6 bases). The CDR3 totals 15 residues. Germline assignment: CDR1 SGHRS and CDR2 YFSETQ. The V end was cut by 4 bases, the J end by 4 bases, with 18 bases between. In nucleotides, the CDR3 is TGCGCCAGCAGCGCTACCGGGAGCCCCCTATACGAGCAGTACTTC. Translated: CASSATGSPLYEQYF. Full variable domain (remainder filled in from reference TRBV5-1 and TRBJ2-7): KAGVTQTPRYLIKTRGQQVTLSCSPISGHRSVSWYQQTPGQGLQFLFEYFSETQRNKGNFPGRFSGRQFSNSRSEMNVSTLELGDSALYLCASSATGSPLYEQYFGPGTRLTVT.

The chain carries TRBV6-5 and TRBJ2-1, with 9 bases lining up with TRBD1. CDR1 MNHEY and CDR2 SVGAGI come from the germline V gene. This CDR3 has 15 residues. With 6 bases clipped from V and 6 bases from J, the junction kept 9 bases outside the gene matches. In nucleotides, the CDR3 is TGTGCCAGCAGCTATCCCGGGACAGGGATCAATGAGCAGTTCTTC. Protein: CASSYPGTGINEQFF.

In this sample, this clone turned up a few times. V usage is TRBV5-1 and J usage is TRBJ2-1; 7 bases map to TRBD2. V was clipped by 4 bases and J by 7 bases; unmatched bases: 14. Germline assignment: CDR1 SGHRS and CDR2 YFSETQ. This CDR3 region has 16 residues. CDR3: CASSQRTTGTTNEQFF. In DNA form, the CDR3 reads TGCGCCAGCAGCCAAAGAACAACCGGGACTACGAATGAGCAGTTCTTC.

The chain employs TRBV2 and TRBJ1-5; D possibly corresponds to TRBD1 (6 bases). This CDR3 has 15 residues. Trimming cost V 3 bases and J 0 bases, with 9 bases left between them. Germline CDR1 is SNHLY and CDR2 is FYNNEI. CDR3 loop: CASSEGRGSNQPQHF. The CDR3 DNA follows: TGTGCCAGCAGTGAGGGCAGGGGTAGCAATCAGCCCCAGCATTTT. The variable domain in full, completed from reference TRBV2 and TRBJ1-5, reads EPEVTQTPSHQVTQMGQEVILRCVPISNHLYFYWYRQILGQKVEFLVSFYNNEISEKSEIFDDQFSVERPDGSNFTLKIRSTKLEDSAMYFCASSEGRGSNQPQHFGDGTRLSIL.

CDR3 residues: CASSQVGLAFANTGELFF. Here the CDR3 DNA reads TGTGCCAGCAGCCAAGTGGGACTAGCCTTCGCGAACACCGGGGAGCTGTTTTTT. The chain has TRBV3-1 (or the pseudogene TRBV3-2) and TRBJ2-2; TRBD2 matches 9 bases. V was pared by 1 base and J by 0 bases, with 6 bases of the junction left unmatched. CDR3 length: 18 amino acids. The germline V gene encodes CDR1 LGHDT and CDR2 YNNKEL (reference sequence).

The chain has TRBV6-5 and TRBJ2-7, with TRBD1 matching 8 bases. This CDR3 comprises 14 residues. Germline CDR1 reads MNHEY; CDR2 reads SVGAGI. J gave up 1 base and V 10 bases, and 9 bases lay outside the gene matches. CDR3 DNA sequence: TGTGCCACCACAGCAGGGGGCCTATCCTACGAGCAGTACTTC. Encoded protein: CATTAGGLSYEQYF.

The CDR3 DNA sequence: TGTGCCAGCAGCTCACAGTTAGATACGCAGTATTTT. This encodes CASSSQLDTQYF. The genes are TRBV7-9 and TRBJ2-3; no clear D. The CDR3 sequence is 12 residues long. CDR1 and CDR2 (germline): SEHNR, FQNEAQ (reference sequence). Trimming removed 4 bases at V and 5 bases at J, with 7 bases between.

The chain employs TRBV5-5 and TRBJ1-2; 9 bases fit TRBD1. The CDR3 covers 14 residues. V lost 0 bases and J lost 7; bases outside the gene matches: 4. Germline V gene lookup returns CDR1 SGHKS and CDR2 YYEKEE (reference sequence). Written as DNA, the CDR3 is TGTGCCAGCAGCTTGGGACAGGGGGGGTCTGGCTACACCTTC. Protein product: CASSLGQGGSGYTF. Complete variable domain (other parts from reference TRBV5-5 and TRBJ1-2): DAGVTQSPTHLIKTRGQQVTLRCSPISGHKSVSWYQQVLGQGPQFIFQYYEKEERGRGNFPDRFSARQFPNYSSELNVNALLLGDSALYLCASSLGQGGSGYTFGSGTRLTVV.

The genes are TRBV5-4 and TRBJ1-5; TRBD1 matches at 7 bases. The CDR3 spans 13 residues. CDR1 is SGHNT, CDR2 YYREEE, per germline (reference sequence). V shed 4 bases and J 7 bases; nucleotides not matched to a gene: 5. Here the CDR3 DNA reads TGTGCCAGCAGCGTCGGGACAGCCCAGCCCCAGCATTTT. Translating it yields CASSVGTAQPQHF.

The chain has TRBV10-3 and TRBJ1-5; 7 bases map to TRBD1. The CDR3 contains 15 residues. V shed 10 bases, J shed 5 bases, and the junction held 14 bases outside the gene matches. The germline CDR1 and CDR2 sequences are ENHRY and SYGVKD. The chain's CDR3 is CATVPEQGIHQPQHF. The CDR3 coding sequence is TGTGCCACCGTACCCGAACAGGGGATCCATCAGCCCCAGCATTTT.

The sample holds one count of this clone. The chain links TRBV10-1 to TRBJ1-5; unclear D gene. Trimming removed 2 bases from V and 1 base from J, with 3 bases in between. CDR3 length: 13 amino acids. Germline assignment: CDR1 WNHNN and CDR2 SYGVQD (reference sequence). The CDR3 protein is CASSEQSNQPQHF. CDR3 DNA: TGCGCCAGCAGTGAGCAAAGCAATCAGCCCCAGCATTTT.

The chain has TRBV11-3 and TRBJ1-1; 7 positions agree with TRBD1. There are 13 residues in the CDR3. V was pared by 6 bases and J by 3 bases, with 4 bases of the junction left unmatched. Germline V gene sequence: CDR1 SGHNT, CDR2 YENEEA. This CDR3 is CASSSGTDTEAFF. The CDR3 bases are TGTGCCAGCAGTTCAGGGACAGACACTGAAGCTTTCTTT. The complete variable domain, with remaining parts taken from reference TRBV11-3 and TRBJ1-1, reads EAGVVQSPRYKIIEKKQPVAFWCNPISGHNTLYWYLQNLGQGPELLIRYENEEAVDDSQLPKDRFSAERLKGVDSTLKIQPAELGDSAVYLCASSSGTDTEAFFGQGTRLTVV.

This chain connects TRBV11-3 to TRBJ2-3; the D gene is possibly TRBD1 (5 bases). CDR3 length: 14 residues. Per the germline V gene, CDR1 is SGHNT and CDR2 is YENEEA. V dropped 2 bases and J dropped 3 bases, with 9 bases sitting between them. The CDR3 DNA reads TGTGCCAGCAGCTTAAGTACAGGTACAGATACGCAGTATTTT. Translation: CASSLSTGTDTQYF.

Note on this clone: Other DNA sequences of this sample code for an identical CDR3. This chain uses TRBV7-9 with TRBJ1-5; D is unclear. This CDR3 region has 13 residues. Germline-derived CDR1 and CDR2 are SEHNR and FQNEAQ (reference sequence). V was shortened by 2 bases and J by 2 bases, with 4 bases between the two germline ends. In DNA, the CDR3 is TGTGCCAGCAGCTTATCCGGCAATCAGCCCCAGCATTTT. It codes for CASSLSGNQPQHF.

The V call is TRBV19, the J call TRBJ1-6; 8 positions match TRBD1. Germline V lookup: CDR1 LNHDA, CDR2 SQIVND (reference sequence). The CDR3 is 15 residues long. With V trimmed by 5 bases and J by 10 bases, 10 bases remained unmatched. The CDR3 DNA is TGTGCCAGTAGTCCCTCCGCCAGGGGGCGGTCACCCCTCCACTTT. Its translation is CASSPSARGRSPLHF.

The chain links TRBV7-9 to TRBJ2-1; 8 bases are a match to TRBD1. CDR3 size: 14 residues. Trimming removed 4 bases from V and 7 bases from J; junction bases left unmatched: 6. Germline V gives CDR1 SEHNR, CDR2 FQNEAQ (reference sequence). This CDR3 reads CASSSDRDGNEQFF. The CDR3 DNA reads TGTGCCAGCAGCTCGGACAGGGATGGGAATGAGCAGTTCTTC.

This chain links TRBV4-1 with TRBJ1-2, with TRBD1 as a possible D gene (6 bases). The CDR3 has 13 residues. Germline values: CDR1 MGHRA, CDR2 YSYEKL. The ends were cut back, 1 base at V and 7 bases at J, with 10 bases in the middle. The CDR3 bases are TGCGCCAGCAGCCAAGTGATAGGGGGTGGCTACACCTTC. This gives the protein CASSQVIGGGYTF.

This chain uses TRBV19 with TRBJ1-5; D not certain. Trimming removed 1 base at V and 0 bases at J, with 7 bases between. Germline V lookup: CDR1 LNHDA, CDR2 SQIVND (reference sequence). The CDR3 has 15 residues. The CDR3 here is CASSIADYSNQPQHF. The CDR3 nucleotides are TGTGCCAGTAGTATAGCAGACTATAGCAATCAGCCCCAGCATTTT.

The rearrangement joins TRBV3-1 (or the pseudogene TRBV3-2) to TRBJ2-5, with D possibly being TRBD1 (6 bases). The CDR3 has 13 amino acids. The germline CDR1 and CDR2 sequences are LGHDT and YNNKEL (reference sequence). With 6 bases removed from V and 2 bases from J, the gap between germline ends came to 10 bases. The DNA for the CDR3 is TGTGCCAGCAGGCGGACAGCTCAAGAGACCCAGTACTTC. Amino acid sequence: CASRRTAQETQYF.

This clone came up once. This chain uses TRBV7-8 with TRBJ1-3, with no clear D. CDR1 and CDR2 from the germline V gene are SGHVS and FQNEAQ. Trimming removed 1 base from V and 0 bases from J, with 13 bases in between. The CDR3 contains 17 residues. The CDR3 region is CASSLVAQWYSGNTIYF. The CDR3 nucleotides read TGTGCCAGCAGCTTAGTTGCCCAGTGGTACTCTGGAAACACCATATATTTT.